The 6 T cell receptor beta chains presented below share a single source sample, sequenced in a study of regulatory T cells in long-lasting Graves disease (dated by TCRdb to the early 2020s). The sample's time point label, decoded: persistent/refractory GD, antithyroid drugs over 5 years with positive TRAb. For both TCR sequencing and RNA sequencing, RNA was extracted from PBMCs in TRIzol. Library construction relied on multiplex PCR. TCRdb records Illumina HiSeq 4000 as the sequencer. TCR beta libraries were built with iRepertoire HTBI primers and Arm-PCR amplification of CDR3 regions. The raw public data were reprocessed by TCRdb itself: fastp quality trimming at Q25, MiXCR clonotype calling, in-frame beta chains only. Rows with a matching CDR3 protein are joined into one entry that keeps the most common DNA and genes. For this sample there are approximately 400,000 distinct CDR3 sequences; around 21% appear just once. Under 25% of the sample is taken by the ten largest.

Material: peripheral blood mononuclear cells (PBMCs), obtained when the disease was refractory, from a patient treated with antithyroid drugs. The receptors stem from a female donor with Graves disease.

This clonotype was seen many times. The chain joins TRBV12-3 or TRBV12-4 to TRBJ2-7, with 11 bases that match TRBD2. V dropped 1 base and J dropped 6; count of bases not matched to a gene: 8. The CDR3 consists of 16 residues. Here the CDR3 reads CASSLVGTSGYGEQYF. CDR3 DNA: TGTGCCAGCAGTTTAGTTGGGACTAGCGGATACGGCGAGCAGTACTTC.

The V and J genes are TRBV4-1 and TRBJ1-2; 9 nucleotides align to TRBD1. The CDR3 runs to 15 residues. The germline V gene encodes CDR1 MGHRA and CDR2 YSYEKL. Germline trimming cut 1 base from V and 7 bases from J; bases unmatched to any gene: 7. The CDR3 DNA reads TGCGCCAGCAGCCAAGGGGACAGGGACTTGCGTGGCTACACCTTC. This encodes CASSQGDRDLRGYTF.

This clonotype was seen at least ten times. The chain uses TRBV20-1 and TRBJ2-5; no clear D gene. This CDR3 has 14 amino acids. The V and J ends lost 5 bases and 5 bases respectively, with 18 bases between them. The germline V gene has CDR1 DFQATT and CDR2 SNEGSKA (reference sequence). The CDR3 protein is CSALMRTPKETQYF. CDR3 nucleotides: TGCAGTGCTTTAATGCGGACCCCAAAGGAGACCCAGTACTTC.

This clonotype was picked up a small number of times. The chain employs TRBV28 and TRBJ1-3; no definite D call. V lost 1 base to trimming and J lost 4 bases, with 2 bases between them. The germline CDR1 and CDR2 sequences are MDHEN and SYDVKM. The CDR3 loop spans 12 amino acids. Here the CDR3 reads CASSLFGNTIYF. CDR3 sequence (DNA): TGTGCCAGCAGTTTATTCGGAAACACCATATATTTT.

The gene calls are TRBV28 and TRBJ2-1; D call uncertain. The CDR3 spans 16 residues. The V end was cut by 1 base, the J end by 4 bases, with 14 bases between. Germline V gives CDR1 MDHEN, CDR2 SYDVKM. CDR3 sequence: CASSLSGPSNYNEQFF. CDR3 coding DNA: TGTGCCAGCAGTTTATCGGGTCCGAGTAATTACAATGAGCAGTTCTTC.

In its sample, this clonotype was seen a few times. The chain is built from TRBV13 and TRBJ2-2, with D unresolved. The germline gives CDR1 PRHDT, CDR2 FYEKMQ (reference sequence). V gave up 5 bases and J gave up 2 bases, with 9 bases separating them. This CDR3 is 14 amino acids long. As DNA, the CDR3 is TGTGCCAGCAGCGAGGTCGTAAACACCGGGGAGCTGTTTTTT. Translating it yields CASSEVVNTGELFF.